This T cell receptor (beta chain) was sequenced in a study of monozygotic twins with inflammatory bowel disease. From its re-call of the 5' RACE reads, TCRdb lists each CDR3 protein once, without DNA. The sample table sets out 110,000 or so distinct CDR3 sequences. Germline V gene lookup returns CDR1 MGHRA and CDR2 YSYEKL. The CDR3 is made up of 17 amino acids. The chain employs TRBV4-1 and TRBJ2-7; with no DNA, the TCRdb D assignment of TRBD1 cannot be verified. The TCR was taken from a human donor with ulcerative colitis or Crohn's disease, or a healthy co-twin of an affected twin (not recorded which). The sequencing input was blood. CDR3 sequence: CASSQRGWEFGSYEQYF.